What follows are 23 T cell receptor beta chains derived from one specimen sequenced in a study of CD8+CD57+ T cells in acquired aplastic anemia. It was genomic DNA that served as the template for profiling TCR beta VDJ and CDR3. MiXCR was run by TCRdb on the reads, yielding one entry per CDR3 protein. The sample lists about 240,000 distinct CDR3 sequences, approximately 45% occurring once. Sequencing involved patients with CD8+CD57+ cell expansion previously shown by flow cytometry. Sequenced input: sorted CD4+, CD8+, or CD8+CD57+ T cells (not recorded which) from PBMCs. Receptors were obtained from a human donor with aplastic anemia.

V usage is TRBV24-1 and J usage is TRBJ2-1, with 10 positions matching TRBD2. The J segment lost 6 bases and the V segment lost 9 bases, leaving 10 bases of the junction unmatched. The CDR3 extends over 15 amino acids. The germline gives CDR1 KGHDR, CDR2 SFDVKD. CDR3 protein: CATQSLAGDTNEQFF. Here the CDR3 DNA reads TGTGCCACCCAAAGCCTAGCGGGAGACACCAATGAGCAGTTCTTC.

There are many counts of this clonotype. The chain links TRBV12-3 or TRBV12-4 to TRBJ1-1; D is unclear. This CDR3 is built from 15 residues. V lost 7 bases to trimming and J lost 3 bases, with 18 bases between them. This chain's CDR3 is CASTPSGVRDTEAFF. CDR3 nucleotide sequence: TGTGCCAGCACCCCCAGCGGGGTTAGGGACACTGAAGCTTTCTTT.

This clonotype was observed at least ten times. The V gene is TRBV7-3, the J gene TRBJ2-3, with 9 bases fitting TRBD2. J was trimmed by 3 bases and V by 3 bases; bases with no gene match: 4. CDR3 length equals 15 residues. Germline V lookup: CDR1 SGHTA, CDR2 FQGTGA. The CDR3 DNA reads as TGTGCCAGCAGCTTTAGCGGGAGAATAACAGATACGCAGTATTTT. Protein sequence: CASSFSGRITDTQYF.

The V and J genes are TRBV29-1 and TRBJ2-1; D is undetermined. The CDR3 loop spans 11 amino acids. Germline CDR1 reads SQVTM; CDR2 reads ANQGSEA. Between the trimmed V and J ends, which lost 7 bases and 5 bases, there was a span of 9 bases. In DNA form, the CDR3 reads TGCAGCGGGACCCGGGACAATGAGCAGTTCTTC. The encoded protein is CSGTRDNEQFF.

The CDR3 protein is CASSVGQGLGGYTF. In DNA form, the CDR3 reads TGTGCCAGCAGCGTAGGTCAGGGGCTGGGTGGCTACACCTTC. The chain couples TRBV9 to TRBJ1-2, with a possible D match to TRBD1 (6 bases). The germline V gene encodes CDR1 SGDLS and CDR2 YYNGEE. V dropped 0 bases and J dropped 7 bases, with 13 bases sitting between them. There are 14 residues in the CDR3.

This clonotype showed up just a few times. This chain connects TRBV7-9 to TRBJ1-4, with no clear D. This CDR3 comprises 17 residues. V lost 1 base and J 5 bases, leaving 17 bases between the germline ends. Germline CDR1 is SEHNR and CDR2 is FQNEAQ (reference sequence). CDR3 sequence: CASSLDSGGPRNEKLFF. CDR3 nucleotide sequence: TGTGCCAGCAGCTTAGATTCGGGCGGGCCTCGGAATGAAAAACTGTTTTTT.

This clonotype was seen many times. The chain recombines TRBV5-8 with TRBJ2-7, with 9 nucleotides matching TRBD2. Germline V gives CDR1 SGHTS, CDR2 YDEGEE. CDR3 length equals 14 residues. V shed 2 bases and J 6 bases; nucleotides not matched to a gene: 6. CDR3: CASSFSGSGSEQYF. In nucleotides, the CDR3 is TGTGCCAGCAGCTTTAGCGGGAGTGGGAGCGAGCAGTACTTC.

The rearrangement links TRBV2 to TRBJ2-1; no definite D call. CDR1 and CDR2 (germline): SNHLY, FYNNEI. The CDR3 totals 13 residues. V was pared by 2 bases and J by 12 bases, with 14 bases between. DNA for the CDR3: TGTGCCAGCAGTGAATCGAGTCAGGTCGGGCAGTTCTTC. Residues: CASSESSQVGQFF.

The CDR3 sequence: CATSREGPIQETQYF. DNA of the CDR3: TGTGCCACCAGCAGAGAAGGCCCCATACAAGAGACCCAGTACTTC. The chain joins TRBV15 to TRBJ2-5; the D is unclear. Germline values: CDR1 LNHNV, CDR2 YYDKDF (reference sequence). CDR3 length: 15 residues. V dropped 0 bases and J dropped 2 bases, with 10 bases sitting between them.

This clonotype was recorded many times. The DNA of the CDR3 is TGTGCCAGCAGCGGGGGTGGCGGGGGGGCAGCCGGGGAGCTGTTTTTT. Its translation: CASSGGGGGAAGELFF. The chain has TRBV7-2 and TRBJ2-2; TRBD2 matches at 9 bases. Germline loops: CDR1 SGHTA, CDR2 FQGNSA. The CDR3 loop spans 16 amino acids. The J segment lost 6 bases and the V segment lost 5 bases, leaving 10 bases of the junction unmatched.

This clonotype was observed many times. V usage is TRBV20-1 and J usage is TRBJ2-1, with 10 bases aligning to TRBD2. Germline CDR1 reads DFQATT; CDR2 reads SNEGSKA (reference sequence). The trim removed 1 base at V and 9 bases at J, leaving 6 bases unmatched. This CDR3 is built from 14 residues. CDR3 DNA sequence: TGCAGTGCTAGAGGGCTAGCGGGAGTGACTGAGCAGTTCTTC. Translated, it gives CSARGLAGVTEQFF.

The CDR3 spells CASSEFGADTQYF. The CDR3 coding sequence is TGTGCCAGCAGTGAATTTGGTGCAGATACGCAGTATTTT. The chain combines TRBV25-1 with TRBJ2-3; no definite D call. V lost 1 base to trimming and J lost 4 bases, with 6 bases between them. From germline, CDR1 is MGHDK and CDR2 SYGVNS. The CDR3 length is 13 residues.

Points on this clonotype: One end of the junction does not line up with germline, which may come from a read error. This chain connects TRBV7-6 to TRBJ2-5; D is undetermined. Germline CDR1 is SGHVS and CDR2 is FNYEAQ. The CDR3 loop spans 13 amino acids. The CDR3 spells CASSLAGGEAQYF. The CDR3 coding sequence is TGTGCCAGCAGCTTGGCTGGTGGAGAGGCCCAGTACTTC.

This clonotype was seen only a few times. The chain joins TRBV29-1 to TRBJ2-2; 7 bases match TRBD2. CDR1 is SQVTM and CDR2 is ANQGSEA in the germline V gene. This CDR3 comprises 14 residues. V was pared by 6 bases and J by 5 bases, with 9 bases of the junction left unmatched. The CDR3 is CSVNSGHITGELFF. The CDR3 DNA is TGCAGCGTAAATAGCGGGCATATTACCGGGGAGCTGTTTTTT.

This clonotype turned up a few times. The rearrangement links TRBV4-1 to TRBJ2-2; D is ambiguous. The CDR3 totals 15 residues. CDR1 and CDR2 from the germline V gene are MGHRA and YSYEKL. Trimming took 4 bases from V and 6 from J, leaving 15 bases between them. In DNA form, the CDR3 reads TGCGCCAGCAGCCCCCCAGAGCTGGTGGCCGGGGAGCTGTTTTTT. Its translation: CASSPPELVAGELFF.

This clonotype was seen more than once but under ten times. Possible read error: a much larger clone is one base away. This chain connects TRBV4-3 to TRBJ2-7; 7 bases align to TRBD1. The CDR3 runs 13 residues. Germline values: CDR1 LGHNA, CDR2 YSLEER. CDR3 coding DNA: TGCGCCGGCAGCCAGGGACAGACCTACGAGCAGTACTTC. Protein product: CAGSQGQTYEQYF.

This chain joins TRBV30 and TRBJ2-1; D could derive from TRBD1 or TRBD2 (5 bases each). Germline loops: CDR1 GTSNPN, CDR2 SVGIG (reference sequence). This CDR3 is 14 amino acids long. The V end was cut by 0 bases, the J end by 6 bases, with 12 bases between. In DNA form, the CDR3 reads TGTGCCTGGAGTGTGGGTGGGGGTCGCAATGAGCAGTTCTTC. Its translation is CAWSVGGGRNEQFF. The variable domain in full, with the rest retrieved from reference TRBV30 and TRBJ2-1, is SQTIHQWPATLVQPVGSPLSLECTVEGTSNPNLYWYRQAAGRGLQLLFYSVGIGQISSEVPQNLSASRPQDRQFILSSKKLLLSDSGFYLCAWSVGGGRNEQFFGPGTRLTVL.

V usage is TRBV15 and J usage is TRBJ1-6, with 7 positions matching TRBD1. Germline CDR1 is LNHNV and CDR2 is YYDKDF (reference sequence). The CDR3 contains 14 residues. Trimming cost V 3 bases and J 10 bases; bases outside gene matches: 6. CDR3 residues: CATSRSRGESPLHF. The DNA of the CDR3 is TGTGCCACCAGCAGGAGCAGGGGGGAATCACCCCTCCACTTT.

This clonotype has ten or more counts. This chain uses TRBV2 with TRBJ2-3; 9 bases are a match to TRBD2. The junction had 20 bases not matched to a gene; V was cut back by 4 bases and J by 0 bases. The CDR3 covers 21 residues. Germline CDR1 SNHLY, CDR2 FYNNEI. The CDR3 DNA follows: TGTGCCAGCAGTGGCCACCCGGACCCTAGCGGGACATATCCTAGCACAGATACGCAGTATTTT. It specifies CASSGHPDPSGTYPSTDTQYF.

With regard to this clonotype: A much larger clonotype is one base distant, so this may be a read error. This rearrangement joins TRBV12-5 to TRBJ2-7; 9 nucleotides align to TRBD2. The CDR3 extends over 15 amino acids. From germline, CDR1 is LGHNT and CDR2 FRNRAP. V lost 7 bases to trimming and J lost 3 bases; unmatched junction nucleotides: 10. CDR3 DNA sequence: TGTGCTAGTGCCTCGGGACTAGCAGCAGACTACGAGCAGTACTTC. Amino acids: CASASGLAADYEQYF.

The chain joins TRBV15 to TRBJ1-2; possibly TRBD1 for D (5 bases). V lost 0 bases to trimming and J lost 8 bases, with 10 bases between them. The CDR3 extends over 13 amino acids. Germline values: CDR1 LNHNV, CDR2 YYDKDF (reference sequence). This CDR3 reads CATSRDRGYGYTF. CDR3 coding DNA: TGTGCCACCAGCAGAGATCGGGGGTACGGCTACACCTTC.

The chain is built from TRBV11-3 and TRBJ2-3; either TRBD1 or TRBD2 may fit D (5 bases each). This CDR3 is built from 20 residues. The ends were cut back, 1 base at V and 0 bases at J, with 23 bases in the middle. The germline V gene has CDR1 SGHNT and CDR2 YENEEA. The CDR3 nucleotides are TGTGCCAGCAGCTTAGTTGGGGGATTCCTGGGAGTAGCTAGCACAGATACGCAGTATTTT. This gives the protein CASSLVGGFLGVASTDTQYF.

This clonotype appeared once. This chain links TRBV9 with TRBJ2-5, with 9 bases that match TRBD1. The J segment lost 5 bases and the V segment lost 0 bases, leaving 5 bases of the junction unmatched. CDR1 is SGDLS, CDR2 YYNGEE, per germline. CDR3 length: 15 amino acids. CDR3 DNA sequence: TGTGCCAGCAGCGTAGGGACAGGGGCTGGGGAGACCCAGTACTTC. It codes for CASSVGTGAGETQYF.